A selection of T cell receptor beta chains follows, all from one sample in a study of regulatory T cells in long-lasting Graves disease. TCRdb reanalysed the multiplex PCR reads using MiXCR and keeps one entry per CDR3 protein. Of 350,000 to 500,000 distinct CDR3 sequences in the sample, 16% are singletons; the top ten hold 20% to 25%. These same data were also listed under a study on T cells in Graves' hyperthyroidism and ophthalmopathy.

The sequencing here drew on peripheral blood mononuclear cells (PBMCs), taken at new diagnosis, from a patient treated with antithyroid drugs. The receptors originated from a young woman with Graves disease. Each CDR3 is given with its conserved first and last residue. A D gene is named only where the DNA matches it firmly. Clone size is given for some rows only: seen once, a few or many times, or a class if the clone is expanded.

v_gene: TRBV3-1
d_gene: TRBD2
abundance: -
j_gene: TRBJ2-4
len: 11
CDR3nt: TGTGCCAGCAGCTTTAGCGGGATTCAGTACTTC
CDR3aa: CASSFSGIQYF

v_gene: TRBV15
d_gene: -
abundance: many
j_gene: TRBJ1-1
len: 14
CDR3nt: TGTGCCACCAGCAGAGGAGGGATCCACACTGAAGCTTTCTTT
CDR3aa: CATSRGGIHTEAFF

v_gene: TRBV28
d_gene: TRBD1
abundance: many
j_gene: TRBJ2-7
len: 13
CDR3nt: TGTGCCAGCCAGACGACAGGGACCTACGAGCAGTACTTC
CDR3aa: CASQTTGTYEQYF

v_gene: TRBV11-2
d_gene: -
abundance: many
j_gene: TRBJ2-7
len: 12
CDR3nt: TGTGCCAGCAGCCGGGGTCCCTACGAGCAGTACTTC
CDR3aa: CASSRGPYEQYF

v_gene: TRBV5-1
d_gene: TRBD1
abundance: -
j_gene: TRBJ2-1
len: 18
CDR3nt: TGCGCCAGCAGCTTGGACAGGGGGCCCCTAAATTTATACAATGAGCAGTTCTTC
CDR3aa: CASSLDRGPLNLYNEQFF

v_gene: TRBV10-3
d_gene: TRBD1
abundance: few
j_gene: TRBJ1-5
len: 15
CDR3nt: TGTGCCATCCGAGGGACAGACAATAGCAATCAGCCCCAGCATTTT
CDR3aa: CAIRGTDNSNQPQHF

v_gene: TRBV28
d_gene: -
abundance: many
j_gene: TRBJ2-2
len: 12
CDR3nt: TGTGCCAGCAGACAGAACACCGGGGAGCTGTTTTTT
CDR3aa: CASRQNTGELFF

v_gene: TRBV6-2/TRBV6-3
d_gene: -
abundance: -
j_gene: TRBJ2-5
len: 16
CDR3nt: TGTGCCAGCAGTGCCAGCCGCCCAGCGGGCCGGGAGACCCAGTACTTC
CDR3aa: CASSASRPAGRETQYF

v_gene: TRBV20-1
d_gene: TRBD2
abundance: -
j_gene: TRBJ2-7
len: 13
CDR3nt: TGCAGTGCTGGGGCTAGCGGGACCAACGAGCAGTACTTC
CDR3aa: CSAGASGTNEQYF

v_gene: TRBV28
d_gene: TRBD2
abundance: many
j_gene: TRBJ2-3
len: 17
CDR3nt: TGTGCCAGCAGCGCCGGGACTAGCGGGAGGGGTCGGAATACGCAGTATTTT
CDR3aa: CASSAGTSGRGRNTQYF

v_gene: TRBV29-1
d_gene: TRBD1
abundance: few
j_gene: TRBJ2-1
len: 11
CDR3nt: TGCAGCGTTTCGACAGGGGAATGGCAGTTCTTC
CDR3aa: CSVSTGEWQFF

v_gene: TRBV20-1
d_gene: TRBD1
abundance: many
j_gene: TRBJ1-5
len: 15
CDR3nt: TGCAGTGCTAGAGCCCAGTGGACAGGGGATCAGCCCCAGCATTTT
CDR3aa: CSARAQWTGDQPQHF

v_gene: TRBV19
d_gene: -
abundance: -
j_gene: TRBJ1-2
len: 17
CDR3nt: TGTGCCAGTAGTAGGCTTGGAAAGGGAATGGCAGACTATGGCTACACCTTC
CDR3aa: CASSRLGKGMADYGYTF

v_gene: TRBV12-3/TRBV12-4
d_gene: -
abundance: many
j_gene: TRBJ2-1
len: 16
CDR3nt: TGTGCCAGCAGTTACTCCTCGGGGCAGGCCTACAATGAGCAGTTCTTC
CDR3aa: CASSYSSGQAYNEQFF